A selection of T cell receptor beta chains follows, all from one sample in a study of identical twins. TCRdb reprocessed the 5' RACE reads with MiXCR, giving one entry per CDR3 protein. The table has about 660,000 distinct CDR3 sequences, around 8.6% seen once. These data also featured in a second study, about yellow fever vaccine responses in identical twins.

Sequences were obtained from PBMCs. The receptors here all came from a woman aged 18-29 years in good health. Each CDR3 is given with its conserved first and last residue. A D gene is named only where the DNA matches it firmly. Expanded clones get a size class; other rows say once, few or many, or leave the size out.

J gene,D gene,V gene,clone size,CDR3 protein,CDR3 DNA
TRBJ1-1,NA,TRBV10-3,NA,CAISSTETEAFF,TGTGCCATCAGTTCGACAGAGACTGAAGCTTTCTTT
TRBJ2-7,NA,TRBV7-8,few,CASSFEAPPSYEQYF,TGTGCCAGCAGCTTCGAAGCACCGCCCTCCTACGAGCAGTACTTC
TRBJ2-5,NA,TRBV11-3,NA,CASSLSYQETQYF,TGTGCCAGCAGCTTATCCTACCAAGAGACCCAGTACTTC
TRBJ1-1,NA,TRBV11-1,many,CASSPLIGPGTEAFF,TGTGCCAGCAGTCCCCTGATTGGGCCGGGCACTGAAGCTTTCTTT
TRBJ2-1,TRBD1,TRBV10-3,many,CAISAQDRADPNEQFF,TGTGCCATCAGTGCCCAGGACAGGGCGGACCCCAATGAGCAGTTCTTC
TRBJ2-3,NA,TRBV11-2,NA,CASSLLGATTDTQYF,TGTGCCAGCAGCTTATTGGGGGCGACCACAGATACGCAGTATTTT
TRBJ2-7,TRBD1,TRBV4-1,few,CASSQEAGGWYEQYF,TGCGCCAGCAGCCAAGAGGCAGGGGGCTGGTACGAGCAGTACTTC
TRBJ2-1,TRBD2,TRBV5-6,few,CASSLSGRRNEQFF,TGTGCCAGCAGCCTTAGCGGGAGGAGGAATGAGCAGTTCTTC
TRBJ2-7,NA,TRBV6-1,few,CASSQNRASSYEQYF,TGTGCCAGCAGTCAGAACAGGGCTAGCTCCTACGAGCAGTACTTC
TRBJ2-1,TRBD2,TRBV12-3/TRBV12-4,few,CASSFGLAGGPEQFF,TGTGCCAGCAGTTTCGGGCTAGCGGGGGGACCCGAGCAGTTCTTC
TRBJ2-1,TRBD1,TRBV20-1,few,CSAMGQPLRGDEQFF,TGCAGTGCCATGGGACAGCCCCTTAGGGGCGATGAGCAGTTCTTC
TRBJ2-2,TRBD2,TRBV6-2/TRBV6-3,few,CASSYVAGATGELFF,TGTGCCAGCAGTTACGTTGCGGGAGCGACCGGGGAGCTGTTTTTT
TRBJ2-1,NA,TRBV7-9,NA,CASSLSGVSGIDEQFF,TGTGCCAGCAGCTTATCTGGTGTATCGGGGATCGATGAGCAGTTCTTC
TRBJ2-1,NA,TRBV12-3/TRBV12-4,few,CASSLLLTYNEQFF,TGTGCCAGCAGTCTTCTTCTGACTTACAATGAGCAGTTCTTC
TRBJ1-4,NA,TRBV6-6,few,CASSSSGSKLFF,TGTGCCAGCTCATCATCGGGGAGCAAACTGTTTTTT
TRBJ2-7,NA,TRBV4-1,few,CASSQGRQDAYEQYF,TGCGCCAGCAGCCAAGGGAGACAGGACGCCTACGAGCAGTACTTC
TRBJ2-1,NA,TRBV12-3/TRBV12-4,few,CASSLSGYSYNEQFF,TGTGCCAGCAGTTTATCTGGTTACTCCTACAATGAGCAGTTCTTC
TRBJ2-7,NA,TRBV30,NA,CAWSAQGYEQYF,TGTGCCTGGAGTGCCCAGGGCTACGAGCAGTACTTC
TRBJ2-3,NA,TRBV10-1,NA,CASSKGVLGDTQYF,TGCGCCAGCAGTAAAGGGGTATTGGGAGATACGCAGTATTTT
TRBJ1-1,NA,TRBV7-8,many,CASSATRGGANTEAFF,TGTGCCAGCAGCGCTACCCGCGGAGGGGCAAACACTGAAGCTTTCTTT
TRBJ2-1,NA,TRBV5-1,few,CASSLGEGVSYNEQFF,TGCGCCAGCAGCCTCGGGGAGGGGGTCTCCTACAATGAGCAGTTCTTC
TRBJ2-3,TRBD2,TRBV20-1,NA,CSARVASGVGDTQYF,TGCAGTGCTAGAGTAGCTAGCGGGGTTGGAGATACGCAGTATTTT
TRBJ1-5,NA,TRBV3-1,NA,CASSQWDSLQPQHF,TGTGCCAGCAGCCAATGGGATTCACTGCAGCCCCAGCATTTT
TRBJ2-7,NA,TRBV4-2,few,CASSHPLNYEQYF,TGTGCCAGCAGCCACCCTCTAAATTACGAGCAGTACTTC